This T cell receptor (beta chain) derives from a study of response to subunit inactivated influenza vaccine. Notes on the study in general: That few new T cells are recruited by each seasonal influenza vaccination was the authors' suggestion.

This CDR3 comprises 16 residues. The germline V and J ends were trimmed by 3 bases and 2 bases, with 13 bases remaining between them. The V gene's germline CDR1 is LGHNA and CDR2 YSLEER. About this clonotype itself: Its specificity is unknown.

TCRdb passed the RT-PCR reads through MiXCR, listing each CDR3 protein once. Here the sample spans under 750,000 distinct CDR3 sequences, about 11% being singletons. The sequencing used PBMCs from blood, collected on the day of vaccination. This clonotype was obtained from a man in his forties or fifties who received an inactivated influenza vaccine. The chain has TRBV4-3 and TRBJ2-2, with a possible D match to TRBD2 (6 bases). The CDR3 DNA is TGCGCCAGCAGCCACCCTAGGGGACTTAACACCGGGGAGCTGTTTTTT. The encoded protein is CASSHPRGLNTGELFF.